The sequence of this TCR beta chain was determined in a study of siplizumab effects on memory and regulatory T cells. Study-wide points: Proliferating siplizumab-cultured Tregs lacked confirmed suppressive function. Most proliferating CD4+ or CD8+ clones, roughly 75-97%, had no naive or memory assignment.

The data were produced by immunoSEQ multiplex PCR, yet TCRdb's version contains in-frame clones alone and is incomplete. The sample yields around 100,000 clones, around 90% seen once. As concerns this clone: Its antigen is undetermined.

V lost 5 bases and J 7 bases, leaving 18 bases between the germline ends. The germline V gene encodes CDR1 MNHEY and CDR2 SVGAGI. There are 14 residues in the CDR3. The rearrangement joins TRBV6-5 to TRBJ2-7, with D perhaps TRBD1 or TRBD2 (6 bases each). The sample taken for sequencing was CD4+ T cells sorted from blood. This sequence was found in a human donor in good health. The CDR3 spells CASSKSDRRGEQYF. The CDR3 DNA is TGTGCCAGCAGTAAATCCGACAGGAGGGGGGAGCAGTACTTC.